Detailed here is one T cell receptor (beta chain). Some clones are missing from TCRdb's copy, which holds only in-frame ones; the method was immunoSEQ multiplex PCR. Of about 170,000 clones in the sample, around 83% are singletons; the top ten hold approximately 4%. Ages ranged from about 18 to 100 years, with residence in about two dozen US areas. V shed 6 bases, J shed 4 bases, and the junction held 7 bases outside the gene matches. CDR1 MNHEY and CDR2 SMNVEV come from the germline V gene (reference sequence). The CDR3 loop spans 15 amino acids. The sample is drawn from a study of blood T cell repertoires in COVID-19. The overall study: From T cells, B-cell-depleted T cells, or PBMCs came the material, which was cDNA or gDNA.

The clonotype comes from a woman in her forties or fifties in a cohort exposed to, infected with or recovered from COVID-19 (not recorded which). This chain links TRBV27 with TRBJ2-4, with TRBD2 matching 9 bases. The specimen was PBMCs or T cells enriched from blood (not recorded which). This CDR3 reads CASRLSGRRKNIQYF. CDR3 bases: TGTGCCAGCAGACTTAGCGGGAGAAGGAAAAACATTCAGTACTTC.